The source of this TCR beta chain is a study of radiotherapy plus CTLA-4 blockade in lung cancer (dated 2018 in TCRdb). Context from the whole study: Objective responses occurred in roughly a sixth of enrolled patients, and 30% to 40% achieved disease control.

Library preparation used the immunoSEQ multiplex PCR assay. As stored in TCRdb, this immuneACCESS dataset retains in-frame rearrangements with V and J assigned. A fraction of the clones does not appear; measured against another copy, unresolved V genes explain less than half of the discrepancy, and the remainder lacks a known reason. The sample table holds approximately 81,000 clones, of which more than 60% were seen once. The top ten constitute 4% of the sample. General study outcomes and caveats: After treatment with radiotherapy and ipilimumab, TCR clones that came from tumors expanded in the peripheral blood. The strongest predictors of response, as reported, were early dynamic changes in blood T cell clones along with a rise in serum interferon-beta after radiation.

Points on this clone: Its antigen is still unknown. It has no much larger one-base neighbor in the sample; base qualities were not kept. The sample holds other DNA sequences that translate to the same CDR3.

Focal radiation therapy combined with CTLA-4 blockade (ipilimumab) was tested in patients with chemo-refractory metastatic non-small-cell lung cancer. This sequence originates from a human donor with non-small cell lung cancer who had a partial response to radiotherapy plus ipilimumab. Some clones in this sample may be carry-over from other donors' samples. The sample consisted of peripheral blood, taken from a patient treated with radiotherapy plus ipilimumab.

The CDR3 sequence is CAWSRGYQETQYF. The nucleotide sequence reads TGTGCCTGGAGTAGAGGCTACCAAGAGACCCAGTACTTC. The chain employs TRBV30 and TRBJ2-5; the D gene is unclear. The CDR3 has 13 amino acids, counting the end cysteine and phenylalanine. CDR3 DNA only is kept here, 39 bases in frame from base 1. V and J lose 2 bases and 0 bases, and a span of 7 bases separates them. The germline V gene (reference sequence) yields GTSNPN for CDR1 and SVGIG for CDR2.